Following are 18 T cell receptor beta chains from one sample sequenced in a study of T cells after yellow fever vaccination. TCRdb passed the 5' RACE reads through MiXCR, listing each CDR3 protein once. Altogether around 340,000 distinct CDR3 sequences are present, roughly 8.7% being singletons, with the ten largest covering roughly 18%. The sequencing here drew on PBMCs, taken on the day of the first yellow fever vaccination. These receptors originate from a man aged 18 to 30 who received the YFV17D yellow fever vaccine.

The chain combines TRBV20-1 with TRBJ1-5; TRBD1 aligns across 7 bases. CDR1 is DFQATT, CDR2 SNEGSKA, per germline (reference sequence). V was clipped by 4 bases and J by 1 base; unmatched bases: 10. CDR3 length equals 16 residues. CDR3: CSAKEGGELSNQPQHF. The CDR3 coding sequence is TGCAGTGCTAAAGAAGGGGGCGAATTGAGCAATCAGCCCCAGCATTTT.

The V and J genes are TRBV4-2 and TRBJ2-2, with D maybe TRBD2 (7 bases). V gave up 4 bases and J gave up 2 bases, with 14 bases separating them. This CDR3 is 16 amino acids long. The V gene's germline CDR1 is LGHNA and CDR2 YNFKEQ. CDR3 protein: CASSRGGGGNTGELFF. The CDR3 coding sequence is TGTGCCAGCAGCCGAGGGGGGGGGGGTAACACCGGGGAGCTGTTTTTT.

There are a few counts of this clonotype. The chain uses TRBV20-1 and TRBJ2-3; D is perhaps TRBD2 (6 bases). The V and J ends lost 5 bases and 2 bases respectively, with 20 bases between them. Germline lookup yields CDR1 DFQATT and CDR2 SNEGSKA (reference sequence). The CDR3 covers 16 residues. The CDR3 is CSAVVGRVGPTDTQYF. The CDR3 nucleotides are TGCAGTGCTGTCGTCGGGAGAGTGGGGCCCACAGATACGCAGTATTTT.

CDR3 DNA sequence: TGTGCCAGCAGTCCATACAGGGAAAGGAATGAAAAACTGTTTTTT. Amino acid sequence: CASSPYRERNEKLFF. The V and J genes are TRBV27 and TRBJ1-4, with TRBD1 as a possible D gene (6 bases). CDR1 MNHEY and CDR2 SMNVEV come from the germline V gene (reference sequence). V lost 5 bases and J 5 bases, leaving 15 bases between the germline ends. CDR3 size: 15 residues.

This chain connects TRBV29-1 to TRBJ1-1; the D gene is possibly TRBD1 (5 bases). From germline, CDR1 is SQVTM and CDR2 ANQGSEA. This CDR3 spans 14 amino acids. V was pared by 3 bases and J by 1 base, with 12 bases between. The CDR3 nucleotides are TGCAGCGTTGAGGGGGGGTTGGGGAACACTGAAGCTTTCTTT. Translated, it gives CSVEGGLGNTEAFF.

The V and J genes are TRBV20-1 and TRBJ2-1; D unresolved. Per germline, CDR1 DFQATT and CDR2 SNEGSKA (reference sequence). Trimming stripped 5 bases from V and 4 bases from J, with 6 bases between. The CDR3 extends over 11 amino acids. Written as DNA, the CDR3 is TGCAGTGCTCCAGTGTACAATGAGCAGTTCTTC. It translates to CSAPVYNEQFF.

V is TRBV7-2 and J is TRBJ1-2, with D perhaps matching TRBD1 (5 bases). CDR1 is SGHTA, CDR2 FQGNSA, per germline. V lost 5 bases and J 8 bases, leaving 21 bases between the germline ends. This CDR3 is built from 15 residues. CDR3 protein: CASSPLRRARGGYTF. CDR3 nucleotide sequence: TGTGCCAGCAGCCCTTTACGCAGGGCGAGAGGAGGCTACACCTTC.

This clonotype occurred many times. The V gene is TRBV5-1, the J gene TRBJ2-5, with D perhaps TRBD2 (6 bases). The V and J ends lost 4 bases and 2 bases respectively, with 12 bases between them. Looked up from germline, CDR1 is SGHRS and CDR2 is YFSETQ. The CDR3 is 14 residues long. CDR3 in DNA: TGCGCCAGCAGCCCGGAGGGAGGACAAGAGACCCAGTACTTC. It codes for CASSPEGGQETQYF.

This clonotype was seen ten or more times. The rearrangement uses TRBV5-1 and TRBJ1-1; D is ambiguous. CDR3 length: 14 residues. In germline, CDR1 is SGHRS, CDR2 YFSETQ. The germline V and J ends were trimmed by 6 bases and 3 bases, with 15 bases remaining between them. CDR3 region: CASKVGQYDTEAFF. As DNA, the CDR3 is TGCGCCAGCAAAGTCGGCCAGTACGACACTGAAGCTTTCTTT.

This clonotype was counted between two and nine times. This chain joins TRBV20-1 and TRBJ1-5, with D possibly TRBD1 on 6 matching bases. The germline V gene has CDR1 DFQATT and CDR2 SNEGSKA (reference sequence). Trimming removed 5 bases from V and 5 bases from J, with 10 bases in between. The CDR3 is made up of 12 amino acids. CDR3 loop: CSASTGHQPQHF. The CDR3 DNA is TGCAGTGCTTCGACAGGACATCAGCCCCAGCATTTT.

V usage is TRBV5-8 and J usage is TRBJ2-7, with 8 bases identical to TRBD1. The CDR3 spans 11 residues. Germline assignment: CDR1 SGHTS and CDR2 YDEGEE. V lost 9 bases, J lost 6 bases, and 5 bases stayed unmatched. As DNA, the CDR3 is TGTGCCATCGGCGACAGGGGCGAGCAGTACGTC. Translated: CAIGDRGEQYV.

This clonotype appeared a few times. The rearrangement joins TRBV9 to TRBJ2-5; 12 nucleotides match TRBD2. Germline assignment: CDR1 SGDLS and CDR2 YYNGEE. J gave up 4 bases and V 0 bases, and 4 bases lay outside the gene matches. The CDR3 runs 16 residues. CDR3 in amino acids: CASSVGGLAGRETQYF. Here the CDR3 DNA reads TGTGCCAGCAGCGTAGGAGGACTAGCGGGGCGAGAGACCCAGTACTTC.

V gene TRBV19 combines with J gene TRBJ2-1; D not resolved. V lost 10 bases to trimming and J lost 0 bases, with 10 bases between them. The CDR3 is 13 residues long. The V gene's germline CDR1 is LNHDA and CDR2 SQIVND (reference sequence). Here the CDR3 DNA reads TGTGCCACCCTGAGTAGCTCCTACAATGAGCAGTTCTTC. It is translated as CATLSSSYNEQFF.

This clonotype was seen repeatedly, ten times or more. J is TRBJ1-6 and V is TRBV5-4; 9 nucleotides align to TRBD1. V trimming: 4 bases; J trimming: 5 bases; junction bases outside the gene matches: 4. Germline V gene sequence: CDR1 SGHNT, CDR2 YYREEE (reference sequence). The CDR3 contains 15 residues. The CDR3 nucleotides are TGTGCCAGCAGCCTTGGGACAGGGAATAATTCACCCCTCCACTTT. Protein product: CASSLGTGNNSPLHF.

The chain recombines TRBV7-2 with TRBJ2-7; D might be TRBD1 or TRBD2, each matching 5 bases. Trimming took off 5 bases at V and 3 bases at J, with 11 bases between the two ends. The CDR3 has 13 residues. Germline CDR1 SGHTA, CDR2 FQGNSA. The DNA of the CDR3 is TGTGCCAGCAGCACCGGGACGGACTACGAGCAGTACGTC. As protein: CASSTGTDYEQYV.

The chain has TRBV15 and TRBJ1-6; 8 bases agree with TRBD1. Germline CDR1 and CDR2: LNHNV and YYDKDF (reference sequence). Trimming removed 0 bases from V and 4 bases from J; junction bases left unmatched: 8. The CDR3 loop spans 18 amino acids. In DNA, the CDR3 is TGTGCCACCAGCAGAGATCTCCCAGGGGGCGCTTATAATTCACCCCTCCACTTT. This translates into CATSRDLPGGAYNSPLHF. Full variable domain (rest looked up from reference TRBV15 and TRBJ1-6): DAMVIQNPRYQVTQFGKPVTLSCSQTLNHNVMYWYQQKSSQAPKLLFHYYDKDFNNEADTPDNFQSRRPNTSFCFLDIRSPGLGDTAMYLCATSRDLPGGAYNSPLHFGNGTRLTVT.

This clonotype was seen ten or more times. The chain is built from TRBV5-1 and TRBJ2-7; 7 bases match TRBD1. The V gene's germline CDR1 is SGHRS and CDR2 YFSETQ. After removal of 1 base from V and 0 bases from J, the junction contained 4 bases not matched to a gene. This CDR3 comprises 15 residues. The CDR3 is CASSLQGDNSYEQYV. The CDR3 DNA follows: TGCGCCAGCAGCTTGCAGGGGGACAACTCCTACGAGCAGTACGTC.

This clonotype was recorded at least ten times. The V and J genes are TRBV5-1 and TRBJ2-2; D call uncertain. V lost 0 bases and J 1 base, leaving 4 bases between the germline ends. Germline CDR1 is SGHRS and CDR2 is YFSETQ. The CDR3 spans 14 residues. Here the CDR3 DNA reads TGCGCCAGCAGCTTGGAACAGAACACCGGGGAGCTGTTTTTT. Protein product: CASSLEQNTGELFF.